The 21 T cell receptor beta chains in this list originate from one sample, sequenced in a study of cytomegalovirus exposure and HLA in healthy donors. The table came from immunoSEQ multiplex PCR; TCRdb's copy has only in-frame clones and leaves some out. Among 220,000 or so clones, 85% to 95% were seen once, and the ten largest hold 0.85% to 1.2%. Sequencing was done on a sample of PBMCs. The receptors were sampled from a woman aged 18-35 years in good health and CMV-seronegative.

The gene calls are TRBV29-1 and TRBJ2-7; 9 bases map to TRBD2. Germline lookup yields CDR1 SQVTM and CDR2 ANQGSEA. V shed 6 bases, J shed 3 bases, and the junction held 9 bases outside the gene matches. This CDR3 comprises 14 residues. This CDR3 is CSVRFAGGLYEQYF. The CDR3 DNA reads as TGCAGCGTACGTTTCGCGGGAGGGCTCTACGAGCAGTACTTC.

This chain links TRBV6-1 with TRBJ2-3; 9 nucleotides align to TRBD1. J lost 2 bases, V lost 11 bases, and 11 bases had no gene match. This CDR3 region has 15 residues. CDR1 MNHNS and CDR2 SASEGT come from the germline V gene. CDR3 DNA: TGTGCCGGACAGGGGACGGAGAGAATCACAGATACGCAGTATTTT. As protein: CAGQGTERITDTQYF.

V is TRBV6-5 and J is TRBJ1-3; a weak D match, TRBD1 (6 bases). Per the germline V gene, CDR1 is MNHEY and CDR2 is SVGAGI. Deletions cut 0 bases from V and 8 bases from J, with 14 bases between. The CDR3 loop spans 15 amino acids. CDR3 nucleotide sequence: TGTGCCAGCAGTTACTCTCAGGGGCGGCGGCACACCATATATTTT. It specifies CASSYSQGRRHTIYF.

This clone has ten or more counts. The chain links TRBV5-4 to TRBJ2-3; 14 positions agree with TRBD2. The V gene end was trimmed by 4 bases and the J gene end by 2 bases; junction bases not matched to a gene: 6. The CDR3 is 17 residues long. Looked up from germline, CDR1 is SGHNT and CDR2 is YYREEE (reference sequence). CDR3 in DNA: TGTGCCAGCAGCCCGGGGACTAGCGGGAGAAACACAGATACGCAGTATTTT. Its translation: CASSPGTSGRNTDTQYF.

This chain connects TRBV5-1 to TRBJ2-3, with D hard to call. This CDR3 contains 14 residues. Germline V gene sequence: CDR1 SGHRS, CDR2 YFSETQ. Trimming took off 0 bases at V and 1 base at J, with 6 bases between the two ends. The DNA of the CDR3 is TGCGCCAGCAGCTTGGCTCCGGGCACAGATACGCAGTATTTT. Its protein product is CASSLAPGTDTQYF.

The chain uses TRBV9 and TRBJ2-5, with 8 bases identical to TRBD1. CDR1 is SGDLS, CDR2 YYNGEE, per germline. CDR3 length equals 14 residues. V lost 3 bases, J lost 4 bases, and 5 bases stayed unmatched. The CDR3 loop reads CASSATGVGETQYF. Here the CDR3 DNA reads TGTGCCAGCAGCGCGACAGGGGTAGGAGAGACCCAGTACTTC.

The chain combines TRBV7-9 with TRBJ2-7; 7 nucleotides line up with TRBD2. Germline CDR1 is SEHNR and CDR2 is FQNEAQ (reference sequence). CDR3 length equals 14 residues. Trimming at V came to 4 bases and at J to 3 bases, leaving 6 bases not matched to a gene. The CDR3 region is CASSSGTTNYEQYF. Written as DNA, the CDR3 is TGTGCCAGCAGCTCCGGGACTACCAACTACGAGCAGTACTTC.

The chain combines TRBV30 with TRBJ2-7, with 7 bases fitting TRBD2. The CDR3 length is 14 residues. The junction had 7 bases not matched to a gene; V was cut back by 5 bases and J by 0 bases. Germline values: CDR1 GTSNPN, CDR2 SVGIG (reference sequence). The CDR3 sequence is CAWGRGGASYEQYF. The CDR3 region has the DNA TGTGCCTGGGGTAGGGGAGGGGCCTCCTACGAGCAGTACTTC.

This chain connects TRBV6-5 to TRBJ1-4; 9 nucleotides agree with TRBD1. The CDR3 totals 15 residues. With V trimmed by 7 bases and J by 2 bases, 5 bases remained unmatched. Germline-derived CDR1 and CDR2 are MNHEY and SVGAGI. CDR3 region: CASTRTGATNEKLFF. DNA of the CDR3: TGTGCCAGCACCAGGACAGGGGCGACTAATGAAAAACTGTTTTTT.

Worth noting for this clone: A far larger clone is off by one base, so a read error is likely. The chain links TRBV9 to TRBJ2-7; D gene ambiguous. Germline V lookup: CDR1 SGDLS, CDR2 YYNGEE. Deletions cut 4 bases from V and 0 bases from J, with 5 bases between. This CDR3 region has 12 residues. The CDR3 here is CASSTSSYEQYF. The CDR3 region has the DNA TGTGCCAGCAGCACGAGCTCCTACGAGCAGTACTTC.

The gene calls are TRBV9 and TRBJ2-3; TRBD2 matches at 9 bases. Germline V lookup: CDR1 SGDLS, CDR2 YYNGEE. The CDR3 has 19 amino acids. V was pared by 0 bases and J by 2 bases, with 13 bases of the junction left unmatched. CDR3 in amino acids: CASSVASGKTIFDTDTQYF. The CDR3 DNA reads TGTGCCAGCAGCGTAGCTAGCGGGAAAACCATTTTCGACACAGATACGCAGTATTTT. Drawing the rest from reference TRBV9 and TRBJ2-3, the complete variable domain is DSGVTQTPKHLITATGQRVTLRCSPRSGDLSVYWYQQSLDQGLQFLIQYYNGEERAKGNILERFSAQQFPDLHSELNLSSLELGDSALYFCASSVASGKTIFDTDTQYFGPGTRLTVL.

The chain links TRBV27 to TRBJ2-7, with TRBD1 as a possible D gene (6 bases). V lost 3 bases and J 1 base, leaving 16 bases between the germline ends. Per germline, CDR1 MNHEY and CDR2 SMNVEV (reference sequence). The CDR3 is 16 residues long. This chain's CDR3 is CASSFDRDIPSYEQYF. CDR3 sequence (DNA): TGTGCCAGCAGTTTTGACCGGGACATCCCTTCCTACGAGCAGTACTTC.

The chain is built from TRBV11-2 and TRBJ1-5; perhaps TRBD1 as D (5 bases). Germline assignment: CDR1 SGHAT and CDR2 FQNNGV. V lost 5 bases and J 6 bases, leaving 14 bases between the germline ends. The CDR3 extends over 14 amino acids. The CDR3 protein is CASSAGVGGQPQHF. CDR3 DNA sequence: TGTGCCAGCAGCGCCGGTGTGGGGGGTCAGCCCCAGCATTTT.

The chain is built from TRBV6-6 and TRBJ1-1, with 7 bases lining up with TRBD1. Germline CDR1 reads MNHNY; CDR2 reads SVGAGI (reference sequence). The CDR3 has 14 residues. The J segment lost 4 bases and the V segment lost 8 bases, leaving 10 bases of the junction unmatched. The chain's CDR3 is CASFPRGFSTEAFF. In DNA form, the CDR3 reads TGTGCCAGCTTCCCCAGGGGGTTTAGCACTGAAGCTTTCTTT.

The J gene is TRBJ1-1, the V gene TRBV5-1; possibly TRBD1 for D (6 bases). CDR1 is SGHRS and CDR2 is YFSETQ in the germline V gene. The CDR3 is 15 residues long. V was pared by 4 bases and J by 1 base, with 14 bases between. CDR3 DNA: TGCGCCAGCAGCGCGCAGGGAGGGGGGAACACTGAAGCTTTCTTT. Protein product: CASSAQGGGNTEAFF.

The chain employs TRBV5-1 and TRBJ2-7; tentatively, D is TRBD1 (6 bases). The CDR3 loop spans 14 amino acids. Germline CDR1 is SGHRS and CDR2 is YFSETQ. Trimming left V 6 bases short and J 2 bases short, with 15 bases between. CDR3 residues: CASMRGDKTYEQYF. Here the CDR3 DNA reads TGCGCCAGCATGCGAGGGGACAAAACCTACGAGCAGTACTTC.

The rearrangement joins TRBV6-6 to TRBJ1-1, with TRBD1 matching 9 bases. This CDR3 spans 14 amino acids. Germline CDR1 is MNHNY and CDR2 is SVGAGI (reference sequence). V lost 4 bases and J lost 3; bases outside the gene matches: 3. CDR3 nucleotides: TGTGCCAGCAGTTCGACAGGGGGGCACACTGAAGCTTTCTTT. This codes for CASSSTGGHTEAFF.

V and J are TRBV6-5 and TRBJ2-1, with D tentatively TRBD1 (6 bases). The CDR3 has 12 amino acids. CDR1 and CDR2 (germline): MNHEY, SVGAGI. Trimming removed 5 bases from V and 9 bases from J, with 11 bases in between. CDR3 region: CASSPGVSEQFF. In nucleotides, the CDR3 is TGTGCCAGCAGTCCAGGGGTCAGTGAGCAGTTCTTC.

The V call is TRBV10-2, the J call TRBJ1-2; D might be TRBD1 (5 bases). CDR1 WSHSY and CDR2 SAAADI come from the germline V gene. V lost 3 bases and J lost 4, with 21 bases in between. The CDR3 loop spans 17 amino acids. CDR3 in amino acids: CASSERKGNNFGYGYTF. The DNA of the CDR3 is TGCGCCAGCAGTGAACGTAAGGGGAATAACTTTGGCTATGGCTACACCTTC.

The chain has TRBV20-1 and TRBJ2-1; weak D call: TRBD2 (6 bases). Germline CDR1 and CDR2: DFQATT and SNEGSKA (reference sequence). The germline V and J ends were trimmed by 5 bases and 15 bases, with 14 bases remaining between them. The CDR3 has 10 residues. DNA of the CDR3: TGCAGTGCTCCCGGGACTGCCGGGTTCTTC. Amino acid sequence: CSAPGTAGFF.

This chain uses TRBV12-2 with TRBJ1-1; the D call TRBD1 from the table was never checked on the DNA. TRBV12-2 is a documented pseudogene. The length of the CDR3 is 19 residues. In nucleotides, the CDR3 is TGTGCAAGTCGCTTAGGCCGAAGGACAGGGGGGAAAAGGAACACTGAAGCTTTCTTT. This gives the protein CASRLGRRTGGKRNTEAFF.